Listed below are T cell receptor beta chains from one sample, sequenced in a study of blood T cell repertoires in COVID-19. Clones were sequenced by immunoSEQ multiplex PCR, and TCRdb holds only the in-frame ones, with some missing. The sample records under 250,000 clones, almost 90% being singletons. Sequencing was performed on peripheral blood. The receptors originated from a man at least 80 years old with acute or convalescent COVID-19. CDR3s include the opening cysteine and the closing phenylalanine or tryptophan. Each record gives: clone size, V gene, D gene, J gene, CDR3 DNA, CDR3 protein. A D gene is named only where the DNA matches it firmly. Clone size is not always given. Where it is, it says once, few, many or a class for expanded clones.

>NA|TRBV5-8|TRBD1|TRBJ1-5
TGTGCCAGCAGCCCCAACCGACAGGGGCGGAATCAGCCCCAGCATTTT
CASSPNRQGRNQPQHF
>once|TRBV28|TRBD1|TRBJ1-1
TGTGCCAGCAGTTCTACAGGGGAGAACACTGAAGCTTTCTTT
CASSSTGENTEAFF
>once|TRBV7-2|NA|TRBJ1-2
TGTGCCAGCAGACCGACGGGGATCTCTGGCTACACCTTC
CASRPTGISGYTF
>NA|TRBV27|TRBD1|TRBJ2-7
TGTGCCAGCAGTCCCCTCGGACAGGGGGTCTACGAGCAGTACTTC
CASSPLGQGVYEQYF
>NA|TRBV2|NA|TRBJ1-4
TGTGCCAGCAGTCCTGGGGGGGGTGAAAAACTGTTTTTT
CASSPGGGEKLFF
>NA|TRBV2|TRBD2|TRBJ2-1
TGTGCCAGCAGTGAGCGGGAGCCCCCGTACAATGAGCAGTTCTTC
CASSEREPPYNEQFF
>NA|TRBV7-2|NA|TRBJ2-1
TGTGCCAGCAGCTTAGCGAGGGGGAGGGCTCTGTTCTTC
CASSLARGRALFF
>NA|TRBV14|NA|TRBJ1-2
TGTGCCAGCAGCCAAGATCCAGGAATCTATGGCTACACCTTC
CASSQDPGIYGYTF
>NA|TRBV28|TRBD1|TRBJ2-7
TGTGCCAGCAGCCGCCCGGGGACAGGGTACGAGCAGTACTTC
CASSRPGTGYEQYF
>NA|TRBV6-1|NA|TRBJ1-5
TGTGCCAGCAGTGAACTAACGGGCGGGTGGCCCCAGCATTTT
CASSELTGGWPQHF
>NA|TRBV19|NA|TRBJ2-1
TGTGCCAGTTCTTTTGTCGGGGGATTCTCCTACAATGAGCAGTTCTTC
CASSFVGGFSYNEQFF
>NA|TRBV18|NA|TRBJ2-1
TGTGCCAGCTCACCACCGGTGAGTCACAATGAGCAGTTCTTC
CASSPPVSHNEQFF
>NA|TRBV7-3|NA|TRBJ2-2
TGTGCCAGCAGCTTCTCAGGTTCGAACACCGGGGAGCTGTTTTTT
CASSFSGSNTGELFF
>NA|TRBV14|TRBD2|TRBJ2-1
TGTGCCAGCAGCCAAGTTTTAAGCGGGGAAAAGTTCTTC
CASSQVLSGEKFF
>NA|TRBV5-1|NA|TRBJ1-4
TGCGCCAGCAGCCTCGCTACCGGGAACTATAATGAAAAACTGTTTTTT
CASSLATGNYNEKLFF
>NA|TRBV19|TRBD1|TRBJ2-7
TGTGCCAGCCGGGACAGGACTTCCGACGAGCAGTACTTC
CASRDRTSDEQYF
>once|TRBV7-9|TRBD1|TRBJ1-3
TGTGCCAGCAGTTCCTCCCCCAGGGCACAGGGGGCTGGAAACACCATATATTTT
CASSSSPRAQGAGNTIYF
>NA|TRBV7-9|NA|TRBJ2-1
TGTGCCAGCAGCCTCAACCCCGGGTTCTCCTACAATGAGCAGTTCTTC
CASSLNPGFSYNEQFF
>NA|TRBV27|TRBD1|TRBJ1-4
TGTGCCAGCAGGTTATCAGGGGGTGGGGAAAAACTGTTTTTT
CASRLSGGGEKLFF
>few|TRBV7-8|TRBD1|TRBJ1-2
TGTGCCAGCAGCACAACAAGGACAGGGAACTATGGCTACACCTTC
CASSTTRTGNYGYTF
>NA|TRBV9|TRBD1|TRBJ2-7
TGTGCCAGCAGCCCAAGGACAGGATACTACGAGCAGTACTTC
CASSPRTGYYEQYF
>NA|TRBV9|NA|TRBJ1-3
TGTGCCAGCAGCGTACGGGGGGACACTGGAAACACCATATATTTT
CASSVRGDTGNTIYF
>NA|TRBV6-2/TRBV6-3|NA|TRBJ1-5
TGTGCCAGCAGTTACTCGAGTACAGGAGGCAATCAGCCCCAGCATTTT
CASSYSSTGGNQPQHF
>few|TRBV13|NA|TRBJ2-1
TGTGCCAGCAGTTCTCCGTCCGGGGGCTACAATGAGCAGTTCTTC
CASSSPSGGYNEQFF
>NA|TRBV5-1|TRBD1|TRBJ1-6
TGCGCCAGCAGCTTAGACGACCGAGGCAGGGGGCGAGTAGTTTCACCCCTCCACTTT
CASSLDDRGRGRVVSPLHF
>NA|TRBV29-1|NA|TRBJ2-1
TGCAGCGTTGATCCTAGCGCGAATGAGCAGTTCTTC
CSVDPSANEQFF
>NA|TRBV19|NA|TRBJ2-7
TGTGCCAGTAGTATAGGGAGGACAGCAATCTACGAGCAGTACTTC
CASSIGRTAIYEQYF
>NA|TRBV7-8|NA|TRBJ1-1
TGTGCCAGCAGCTTAGGCGGAGGTAGGACTGAAGCTTTCTTT
CASSLGGGRTEAFF
>NA|TRBV7-7|TRBD1|TRBJ2-5
TGTGCTAGCAGCTTGTCAGGGGGCGCGGAGGAGACCCAGTACTTC
CASSLSGGAEETQYF
>NA|TRBV13|NA|TRBJ1-1
TGTGCCAGCAGCTTGAAACAGGGATTAAATTTCAGGACTGAAGCTTTCTTT
CASSLKQGLNFRTEAFF
>NA|TRBV3-1/TRBV3-2|NA|TRBJ1-2
TGTGCCAGCAGCCAAGGAGGCGGATCTCGCTATGGCTACACCTTC
CASSQGGGSRYGYTF
>NA|TRBV6-4|NA|TRBJ1-2
TGTGCCAGCAGCGAAACAGGATACTATGGCTACACCTTC
CASSETGYYGYTF
>once|TRBV19|TRBD1|TRBJ1-5
TGTGCCAGTAGATGGACAGGGGGCAGTCAGCCCCAGCATTTT
CASRWTGGSQPQHF
>NA|TRBV29-1|NA|TRBJ2-2
TGCAGCACCCAAGGAGGGGCCGGGGAGCTGTTTTTT
CSTQGGAGELFF
>NA|TRBV20-1|NA|TRBJ2-7
TGCAGTGCTAGTACTTTAGGTTCCAGGGTGTACTTC
CSASTLGSRVYF
>NA|TRBV18|TRBD1|TRBJ2-1
TGTGCCAGCTCACCACTAAGGGGGACAGGAGGGAACAATGAGCAGTTCTTC
CASSPLRGTGGNNEQFF
>once|TRBV6-5|TRBD1|TRBJ2-7
TGTGCCAGCCGCTCGGACTCACGACAGGGAAACGAGCAGTACTTC
CASRSDSRQGNEQYF
>few|TRBV9|NA|TRBJ1-2
TGTGCCAGCAGCCCTACGGGGGGGTTCGGATATGGCTACACCTTC
CASSPTGGFGYGYTF
>NA|TRBV2|NA|TRBJ1-6
TGTGCCAGCAGTGTCGGGAATTCACCCCTCCACTTT
CASSVGNSPLHF
>NA|TRBV25-1|NA|TRBJ2-6
TGTGCCAGCACCTCCGCAGTCTCTGGGGCCAACGTCCTGACTTTC
CASTSAVSGANVLTF
>NA|TRBV7-9|TRBD1|TRBJ1-6
TGTGCCAGCAGCCCTCTCCGGGACAGCGGTAATTCACCCCTCCACTTT
CASSPLRDSGNSPLHF
>NA|TRBV2|TRBD2|TRBJ2-4
TGTGCCAGCAGTAATCAGGGACTAGCGGGAGGAGGGATTCAGTACTTC
CASSNQGLAGGGIQYF
>once|TRBV19|TRBD2|TRBJ2-1
TGTGCCACCACCAGCGGGAGTAACAATGAGCAGTTCTTC
CATTSGSNNEQFF
>NA|TRBV6-5|NA|TRBJ2-1
TGTGCCAGCAGTTTAGCTTACGTCGGGATTCTCGAGCAGTTCTTC
CASSLAYVGILEQFF
>NA|TRBV19|NA|TRBJ2-1
TGTGCCAGTACTAAAGGGCAGGGAGGATACAATGAGCAGTTCTTC
CASTKGQGGYNEQFF